This T cell receptor beta chain stems from a study of molecular identifiers for immune sequencing clone quantification. This clonotype has ten or more counts. Per germline, CDR1 SEHNR and CDR2 FQNEAQ (reference sequence). V was pared by 2 bases and J by 7 bases, with 14 bases between. This CDR3 is built from 15 residues. Methods described previously, with TCR primers listed, were used for bulk TCR libraries. TCRdb re-called the PCR reads through MiXCR, storing one row per CDR3 protein. The sample carries around 8,600 distinct CDR3 sequences, 13% to 15% recorded once. The sequenced material came from naive CD8+ T cells from blood, with Jurkat cell RNA spiked in. Subset in this sample: FACS-sorted CD8+CD4-CCR7+CD45RA+ naive T cells. The clonotype comes from a human donor in good health. Some libraries in this study had Jurkat cell RNA spiked in. This chain connects TRBV7-9 to TRBJ2-2; D not resolved. CDR3 coding DNA: TGTGCCAGCAGCTTATTATTGGGTCAACTCGGGGAGCTGTTTTTT. Encoded protein: CASSLLLGQLGELFF.